A selection of T cell receptor beta chains follows, all from one sample in a study of blood T cell repertoires in COVID-19. Assay: immunoSEQ multiplex PCR; the TCRdb copy retains only in-frame clones and omits some. The sample includes hundreds of thousands of clones, approximately 86% seen only once; the top ten take roughly 3%. The material sequenced was peripheral blood. These receptors originate from a man in his fifties or sixties with acute or convalescent COVID-19. Both conserved end residues are trimmed from each CDR3. Fields, in order: CDR3 length, V gene, CDR3 protein.

13 TRBV6-5 ASSNTGSTNEKLF
12 TRBV6-5 ASRPTGGNQPQH
12 TRBV7-2 ASSFGAGDGEQY
13 TRBV6-4 ASSDAGGPFYEQY
17 TRBV4-3 ASSQGSGTSGVVPNEQF
11 TRBV27 ASSFSVTGELF
14 TRBV6-5 ASSYWAGSGANVLT
13 TRBV7-2 ASSLGSGNNQPQH
13 TRBV19 ASSAGQGNWDEQF
11 TRBV19 ASTTWAGGELF
14 TRBV11-2 ASSSQGGGAYYGYT
15 TRBV3-1/TRBV3-2 ASSQGAAWRGNQPQH
14 TRBV4-2 ASSRRTGISYNEQF
12 TRBV5-1 ASSPSGFTGELF
12 TRBV5-1 ASSESSGANVLT
12 TRBV10-2 ASRLGQGNQPQH
16 TRBV2 ASRKLMGLAGPTGELF
12 TRBV6-5 ASRQRQGRQPQH
13 TRBV7-6 ASSLWWGGADTQY
15 TRBV11-2 ASSLWIGVPTNEKLF
11 TRBV11-3 ASSLGGVPGQF
12 TRBV29-1 SVEDQDRGYEQY
16 TRBV3-1/TRBV3-2 ASSLRDRGLYSGNTIY
14 TRBV5-1 ASSLLAGGPQETQY